A single sample gave rise to the 30 T cell receptor beta chains below, sequenced in a study of T-cell reconstitution after alpha-beta-depleted transplantation in children. Preparing the TCRbeta library involved the use of unique molecular identifiers. TCRdb re-analysed the PCR reads in MiXCR, keeping a single row per CDR3 protein. Among roughly 200,000 distinct CDR3 sequences, roughly a tenth were seen once, and the ten largest hold approximately 6.6%. The sequenced sample was PBMCs from the stem cell graft donor, obtained from the stem cell graft. The receptors were sampled from a human donor who donated a stem cell graft to a child with acute lymphoblastic leukemia.

J is TRBJ1-6 and V is TRBV25-1; D gene ambiguous. In germline, CDR1 is MGHDK, CDR2 SYGVNS. The CDR3 contains 14 residues. Trimming left V 2 bases short and J 10 bases short, with 12 bases between. As DNA, the CDR3 is TGTGCCAGCAGTGAAGCTCCGGAGGTGTCACCCCTCCACTTT. It specifies CASSEAPEVSPLHF.

This sequence joins TRBV20-1 and TRBJ2-1; 7 bases line up with TRBD2. In germline, CDR1 is DFQATT, CDR2 SNEGSKA (reference sequence). The CDR3 is 16 amino acids. V lost 6 bases, J lost 2 bases, and 13 bases stayed unmatched. The CDR3, as DNA: TGCAGTGCCCTCCTAACTCGGCGGGGGACCTACAATGAGCAGTTCTTC. It specifies CSALLTRRGTYNEQFF.

The table lists this clonotype with a few counts. The rearrangement joins TRBV18 to TRBJ2-7; D is unclear. Trimming removed 4 bases from V and 3 bases from J, with 10 bases in between. Germline V lookup: CDR1 KGHSH, CDR2 LQKENI. The CDR3 covers 13 residues. Here the CDR3 reads CASSRGPDYEQYF. CDR3 nucleotides: TGTGCCAGCTCACGCGGACCAGACTACGAGCAGTACTTC. The whole variable domain, filled in from reference TRBV18 and TRBJ2-7, reads NAGVMQNPRHLVRRRGQEARLRCSPMKGHSHVYWYRQLPEEGLKFMVYLQKENIIDESGMPKERFSAEFPKEGPSILRIQQVVRGDSAAYFCASSRGPDYEQYFGPGTRLTVT.

This chain joins TRBV6-5 and TRBJ1-1, with D unresolved. The CDR3 has 11 residues. CDR1 MNHEY and CDR2 SVGAGI come from the germline V gene. The V gene lost 7 bases and the J gene lost 5 bases, with 8 bases spanning the gap. The CDR3 sequence: CASIRETEAFF. The CDR3 nucleotides read TGTGCCAGCATACGGGAAACTGAAGCTTTCTTT.

This clonotype has a count of ten or more. This chain links TRBV12-3 or TRBV12-4 with TRBJ2-3; D unclear. V lost 1 base and J 6 bases, leaving 8 bases between the germline ends. The CDR3 contains 13 residues. The DNA for the CDR3 is TGTGCCAGCAGTTTAGATGGGGTGGATACGCAGTATTTT. Translated: CASSLDGVDTQYF.

This clonotype was seen a few times. This chain joins TRBV27 and TRBJ2-7, with a tentative D call TRBD1 (5 bases). This CDR3 region has 11 residues. CDR1 is MNHEY, CDR2 SMNVEV, per germline (reference sequence). V was trimmed by 10 bases and J by 5 bases, leaving 12 bases between them. This chain's CDR3 is CATTRADEQYF. The DNA of the CDR3 is TGTGCCACGACCAGGGCGGACGAGCAGTACTTC.

The chain is built from TRBV13 and TRBJ2-7, with a weak D call TRBD1 (6 bases). This CDR3 has 14 residues. Germline V gene lookup returns CDR1 PRHDT and CDR2 FYEKMQ (reference sequence). V dropped 6 bases and J dropped 5 bases, with 17 bases sitting between them. In DNA form, the CDR3 reads TGTGCCAGCAGACCGAGGGGGTCCGGAGACGAGCAGTACTTC. This encodes CASRPRGSGDEQYF.

This clonotype was detected many times. The J gene is TRBJ2-3, the V gene TRBV7-8; D possibly corresponds to TRBD2 (5 bases). CDR1 is SGHVS, CDR2 FQNEAQ, per germline. V dropped 5 bases and J dropped 2 bases, with 8 bases sitting between them. The CDR3 has 13 amino acids. DNA for the CDR3: TGTGCCAGCAGCCGGACTGTCACAGATACGCAGTATTTT. This gives the protein CASSRTVTDTQYF.

This clonotype was observed a few times. The chain combines TRBV19 with TRBJ2-7; maybe TRBD1 (6 bases). The CDR3 is 13 residues long. Germline assignment: CDR1 LNHDA and CDR2 SQIVND (reference sequence). Trimming cost V 3 bases and J 0 bases, with 6 bases left between them. In DNA form, the CDR3 reads TGTGCCAGTAGTATGGGACACTCCTACGAGCAGTACTTC. Translation gives CASSMGHSYEQYF.

The sample holds a few counts of this clonotype. The rearrangement uses TRBV4-1 and TRBJ1-4; no definite D call. The CDR3 extends over 13 amino acids. V was clipped by 4 bases and J by 8 bases, with 11 bases between them. Germline V gene lookup returns CDR1 MGHRA and CDR2 YSYEKL. This CDR3 is CASSLPPGEKLFF. CDR3 coding DNA: TGCGCCAGCAGCCTCCCCCCGGGGGAAAAACTGTTTTTT.

The CDR3 is CASSIGGYGDTQYF. CDR3 DNA sequence: TGTGCCAGTAGTATTGGAGGTTATGGAGATACGCAGTATTTT. The rearrangement joins TRBV19 to TRBJ2-3, with D possibly TRBD2 on 5 matching bases. CDR3 length: 14 residues. Germline CDR1 and CDR2: LNHDA and SQIVND (reference sequence). Trimming stripped 3 bases from V and 5 bases from J, with 12 bases between.

This clonotype came up a few times. V and J are TRBV12-3 or TRBV12-4 and TRBJ1-5; D ambiguous. The ends were cut back, 5 bases at V and 0 bases at J, with 5 bases in the middle. CDR3 length: 13 amino acids. CDR3 sequence reads: CASSVRSNQPQHF. CDR3 in DNA: TGTGCCAGCAGTGTCCGTAGCAATCAGCCCCAGCATTTT.

This clonotype has only one observation. An end of the junction does not agree with germline; a read error may underlie this. V usage is TRBV3-1 and J usage is TRBJ2-3; maybe TRBD1 (6 bases). The CDR3 has 17 amino acids. The germline V gene has CDR1 LGHDT and CDR2 YNNKEL (reference sequence). CDR3: CTSSHPDQEGDTDTQYF. The CDR3 DNA is TGTACCAGCAGCCACCCCGATCAAGAGGGGGATACAGATACGCAGTATTTT.

The J gene is TRBJ2-5, the V gene TRBV6-7, with D hard to call. TRBV6-7 is an ORF, with its function uncertain. The CDR3 spans 13 residues. The V end lost 4 bases, the J end lost 3 bases, and 9 bases lay between the germline ends. The CDR3 here is CASSSPREETQYF. The CDR3 DNA sequence: TGTGCCAGCAGTTCGCCTAGAGAAGAGACCCAGTACTTC.

This clonotype was counted ten times or more. The chain couples TRBV6-5 to TRBJ2-1, with D possibly TRBD1 on 6 matching bases. Germline CDR1 is MNHEY and CDR2 is SVGAGI. This CDR3 has 13 residues. V gave up 2 bases and J gave up 6 bases, with 8 bases separating them. The CDR3, as DNA: TGTGCCAGCAGTTACGTAGGGGGCAATGAGCAGTTCTTC. It is translated as CASSYVGGNEQFF.

This clonotype has only one observation. The chain combines TRBV3-1 with TRBJ1-2; D is possibly TRBD1 (5 bases). Per the germline V gene, CDR1 is LGHDT and CDR2 is YNNKEL (reference sequence). V lost 3 bases to trimming and J lost 5 bases, with 13 bases between them. The CDR3 totals 14 residues. This CDR3 is CASSQRNQGYGYTF. For the CDR3, the DNA is TGTGCCAGCAGCCAGAGAAATCAGGGTTATGGCTACACCTTC.

The CDR3 DNA is TGTGCCAGCAGCCAAGAGTCCTGGGGCACAGATACGCAGTATTTT. Its protein is CASSQESWGTDTQYF. This chain links TRBV3-1 with TRBJ2-3; D call uncertain. CDR3 length: 15 amino acids. With 0 bases removed from V and 1 base from J, the gap between germline ends came to 8 bases. CDR1 LGHDT and CDR2 YNNKEL come from the germline V gene (reference sequence).

The V gene is TRBV10-3, the J gene TRBJ1-4; a weak D match, TRBD1 (5 bases). This CDR3 region has 13 residues. Germline V lookup: CDR1 ENHRY, CDR2 SYGVKD. Trimming removed 10 bases from V and 4 bases from J, with 13 bases in between. This CDR3 is CATGGRGNEKLFF. The CDR3 DNA reads TGTGCCACCGGAGGGAGGGGTAATGAAAAACTGTTTTTT.

This clonotype has ten or more counts. This sequence joins TRBV20-1 and TRBJ1-2, with D unresolved. The CDR3 length is 8 residues. The germline gives CDR1 DFQATT, CDR2 SNEGSKA (reference sequence). The CDR3: CRPYGYTF. The DNA of the CDR3 is TGCCGACCCTATGGCTACACCTTC.

This chain joins TRBV27 and TRBJ1-2, with TRBD1 identical over 9 bases. The V gene end was trimmed by 2 bases and the J gene end by 8 bases; junction bases not matched to a gene: 6. Per germline, CDR1 MNHEY and CDR2 SMNVEV (reference sequence). This CDR3 is 14 amino acids long. The DNA of the CDR3 is TGTGCCAGCAGTTTAAAGGGACAGGGAGGGGGCTACACCTTC. This translates into CASSLKGQGGGYTF.

This clonotype was observed many times. V gene TRBV5-6 combines with J gene TRBJ2-7, with D possibly being TRBD1 or TRBD2 (5 bases each). In germline, CDR1 is SGHDT, CDR2 YYEEEE. Trimming took 4 bases from V and 6 from J, leaving 8 bases between them. This CDR3 has 11 residues. In DNA form, the CDR3 reads TGTGCCAGCAGCCGAGGGACCGAGCAGTACTTC. The encoded protein is CASSRGTEQYF.

V is TRBV10-2 and J is TRBJ2-6; D is uncertain. This CDR3 region has 17 residues. V was clipped by 6 bases and J by 2 bases, with 17 bases between them. Germline CDR1 is WSHSY and CDR2 is SAAADI. The chain's CDR3 is CASRLHPVSTGANVLTF. Written as DNA, the CDR3 is TGCGCCAGCAGGTTACATCCCGTGTCAACTGGGGCCAACGTCCTGACTTTC.

Only a few counts were recorded for this clonotype. This chain uses TRBV2 with TRBJ1-1; 8 bases are a match to TRBD1. J gave up 5 bases and V 8 bases, and 13 bases lay outside the gene matches. Per germline, CDR1 SNHLY and CDR2 FYNNEI. The CDR3 length is 15 residues. The CDR3 sequence is CASAELGQGGTEAFF. The CDR3 DNA reads as TGTGCCAGCGCCGAACTCGGACAGGGAGGAACTGAAGCTTTCTTT. The entire variable domain, with the rest obtained from reference TRBV2 and TRBJ1-1, is as follows: EPEVTQTPSHQVTQMGQEVILRCVPISNHLYFYWYRQILGQKVEFLVSFYNNEISEKSEIFDDQFSVERPDGSNFTLKIRSTKLEDSAMYFCASAELGQGGTEAFFGQGTRLTVV.

This clonotype was counted ten times or more. The chain is built from TRBV24-1 and TRBJ2-1; D remains unclear. Germline loops: CDR1 KGHDR, CDR2 SFDVKD. Trimming took 4 bases from V and 4 from J, leaving 13 bases between them. The CDR3 is made up of 15 amino acids. The CDR3 loop is CATSEPSQQYNEQFF. The CDR3 DNA follows: TGTGCCACCAGTGAACCTTCCCAGCAGTACAATGAGCAGTTCTTC.

The sample holds many counts of this clonotype. The J gene is TRBJ2-3, the V gene TRBV6-1; a weak D match, TRBD1 (6 bases). The CDR3 loop spans 14 amino acids. CDR1 and CDR2 (germline): MNHNS, SASEGT. Trimming removed 5 bases at V and 2 bases at J, with 11 bases between. This CDR3 is CASSPGTITDTQYF. The CDR3 DNA reads TGTGCCAGCAGTCCCGGGACAATCACAGATACGCAGTATTTT.

This chain joins TRBV27 and TRBJ2-2, with TRBD2 as a possible D gene (5 bases). CDR1 MNHEY and CDR2 SMNVEV come from the germline V gene (reference sequence). Between the trimmed V and J ends, which lost 2 bases and 7 bases, there was a span of 11 bases. The CDR3 spans 14 residues. CDR3 region: CASSLRHGSGELFF. The CDR3 nucleotides are TGTGCCAGCAGTTTAAGACATGGGAGCGGGGAGCTGTTTTTT.

The chain combines TRBV18 with TRBJ1-5, with unresolved D. Per the germline V gene, CDR1 is KGHSH and CDR2 is LQKENI. Trimming took off 0 bases at V and 8 bases at J, with 14 bases between the two ends. The CDR3 is 15 amino acids. The CDR3 sequence is CASSPPAGLGEPQHF. The CDR3 nucleotides are TGTGCCAGCTCACCACCCGCAGGTCTTGGTGAGCCCCAGCATTTT.

J is TRBJ1-4 and V is TRBV3-1; D might be TRBD1 (5 bases). Trimming removed 2 bases at V and 2 bases at J, with 9 bases between. Germline CDR1 and CDR2: LGHDT and YNNKEL (reference sequence). The CDR3 is 15 residues long. This chain's CDR3 is CASSQTPGTNEKLFF. CDR3 nucleotides: TGTGCCAGCAGCCAAACTCCAGGGACTAATGAAAAACTGTTTTTT.

This clonotype has a count of ten or more. V usage is TRBV12-3 or TRBV12-4 and J usage is TRBJ2-1, with TRBD1 matching 7 bases. V lost 10 bases, J lost 5 bases, and 11 bases stayed unmatched. The CDR3 is 14 residues long. CDR3 coding DNA: TGTGCCACTAACGACCAAACAGGGGACAATGAGCAGTTCTTC. Translation gives CATNDQTGDNEQFF.

The CDR3: CASSSIPQGDNEQFF. The CDR3 nucleotides read TGCGCCAGCAGTTCCATTCCACAGGGGGACAATGAGCAGTTCTTC. The J gene is TRBJ2-1, the V gene TRBV5-1, with TRBD1 identical over 8 bases. Germline V gives CDR1 SGHRS, CDR2 YFSETQ. The CDR3 runs 15 residues. Trimming cost V 5 bases and J 5 bases; bases outside gene matches: 9.